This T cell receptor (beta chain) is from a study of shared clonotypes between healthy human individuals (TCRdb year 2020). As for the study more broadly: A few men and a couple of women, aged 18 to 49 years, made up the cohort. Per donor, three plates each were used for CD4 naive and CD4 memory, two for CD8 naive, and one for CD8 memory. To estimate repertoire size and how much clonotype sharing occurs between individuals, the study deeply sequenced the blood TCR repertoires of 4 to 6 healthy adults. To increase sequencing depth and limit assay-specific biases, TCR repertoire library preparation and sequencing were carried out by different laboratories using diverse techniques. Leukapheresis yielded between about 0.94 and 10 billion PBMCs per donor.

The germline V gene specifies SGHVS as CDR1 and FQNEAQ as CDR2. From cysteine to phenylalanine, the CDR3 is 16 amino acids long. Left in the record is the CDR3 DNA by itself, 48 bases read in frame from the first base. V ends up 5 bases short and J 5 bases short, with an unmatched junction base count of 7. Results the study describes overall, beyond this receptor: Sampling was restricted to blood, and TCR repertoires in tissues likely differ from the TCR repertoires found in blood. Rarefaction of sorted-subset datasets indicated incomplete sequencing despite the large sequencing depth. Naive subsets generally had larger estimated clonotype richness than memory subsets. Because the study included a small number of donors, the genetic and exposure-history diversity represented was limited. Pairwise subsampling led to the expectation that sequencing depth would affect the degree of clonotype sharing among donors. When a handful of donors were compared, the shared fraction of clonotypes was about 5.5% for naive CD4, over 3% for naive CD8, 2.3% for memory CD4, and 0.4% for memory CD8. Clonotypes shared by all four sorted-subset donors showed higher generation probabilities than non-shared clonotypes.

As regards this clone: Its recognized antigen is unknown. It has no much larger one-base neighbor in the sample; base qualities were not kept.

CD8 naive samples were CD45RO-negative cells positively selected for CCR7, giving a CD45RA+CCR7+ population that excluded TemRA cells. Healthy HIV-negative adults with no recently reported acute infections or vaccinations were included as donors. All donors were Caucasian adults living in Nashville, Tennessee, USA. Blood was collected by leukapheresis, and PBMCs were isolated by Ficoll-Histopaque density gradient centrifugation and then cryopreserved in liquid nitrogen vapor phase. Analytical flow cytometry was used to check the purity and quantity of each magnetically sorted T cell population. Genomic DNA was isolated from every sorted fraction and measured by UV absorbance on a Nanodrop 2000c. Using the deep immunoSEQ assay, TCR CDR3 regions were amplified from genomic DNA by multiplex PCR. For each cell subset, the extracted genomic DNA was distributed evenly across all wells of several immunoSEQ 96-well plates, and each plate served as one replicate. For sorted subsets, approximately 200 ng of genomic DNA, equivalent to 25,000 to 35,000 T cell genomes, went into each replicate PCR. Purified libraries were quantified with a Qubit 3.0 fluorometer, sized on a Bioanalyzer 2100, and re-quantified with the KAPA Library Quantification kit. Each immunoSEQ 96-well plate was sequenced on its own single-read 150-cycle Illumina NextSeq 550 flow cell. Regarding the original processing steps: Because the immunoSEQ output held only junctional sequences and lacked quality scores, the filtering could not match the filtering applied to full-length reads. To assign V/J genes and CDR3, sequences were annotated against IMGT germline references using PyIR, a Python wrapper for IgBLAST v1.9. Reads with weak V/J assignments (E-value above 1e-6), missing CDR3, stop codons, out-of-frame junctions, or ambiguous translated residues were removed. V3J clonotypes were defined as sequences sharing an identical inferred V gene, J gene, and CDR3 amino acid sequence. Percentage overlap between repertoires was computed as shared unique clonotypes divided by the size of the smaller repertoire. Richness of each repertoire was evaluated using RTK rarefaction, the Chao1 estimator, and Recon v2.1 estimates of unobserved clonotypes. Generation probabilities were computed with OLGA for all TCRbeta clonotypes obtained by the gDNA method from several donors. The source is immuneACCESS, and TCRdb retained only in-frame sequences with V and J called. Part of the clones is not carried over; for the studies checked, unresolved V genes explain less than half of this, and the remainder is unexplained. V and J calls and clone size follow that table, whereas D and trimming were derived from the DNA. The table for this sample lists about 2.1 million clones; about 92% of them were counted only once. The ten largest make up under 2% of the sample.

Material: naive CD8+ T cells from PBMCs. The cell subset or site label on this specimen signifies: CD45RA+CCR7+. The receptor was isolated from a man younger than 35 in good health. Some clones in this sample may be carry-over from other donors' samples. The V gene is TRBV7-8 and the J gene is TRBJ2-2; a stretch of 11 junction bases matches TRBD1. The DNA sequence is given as TGTGCCAGCAGCGACCCCGGGACAGGGGGGACCGGGGAGCTGTTTTTT. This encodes CASSDPGTGGTGELFF. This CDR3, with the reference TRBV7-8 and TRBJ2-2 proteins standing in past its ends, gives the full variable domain GAGVSQSPRYKVAKRGQDVALRCDPISGHVSLFWYQQALGQGPEFLTYFQNEAQLDKSGLPSDRFFAERPEGSVSTLKIQRTQQEDSAVYLCASSDPGTGGTGELFFGEGSRLTVL.